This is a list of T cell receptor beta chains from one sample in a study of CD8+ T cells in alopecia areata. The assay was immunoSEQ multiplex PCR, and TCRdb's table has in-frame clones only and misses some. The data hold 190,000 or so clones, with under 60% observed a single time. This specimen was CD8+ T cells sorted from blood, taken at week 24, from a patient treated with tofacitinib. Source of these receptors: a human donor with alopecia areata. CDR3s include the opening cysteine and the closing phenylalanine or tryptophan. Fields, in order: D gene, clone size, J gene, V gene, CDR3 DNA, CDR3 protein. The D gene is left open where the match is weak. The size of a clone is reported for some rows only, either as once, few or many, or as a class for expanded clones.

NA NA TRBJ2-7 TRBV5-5 TGTGCCAGCAGCTTTCCAAGCCCCTACGAGCAGTACTTC CASSFPSPYEQYF
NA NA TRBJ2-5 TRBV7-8 TGTGCCAGCAGCTTAGAGGCCCCTCCCGGGGAGACCCAGTACTTC CASSLEAPPGETQYF
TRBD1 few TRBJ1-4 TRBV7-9 TGTGCCAGCAGTCACAGGGGGGTACTGTTTTTT CASSHRGVLFF
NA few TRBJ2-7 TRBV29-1 TGCAGCGTTGAAACTTGGAAAAGTGAGAGGAGCTCCTACGAGCAGTACTTC CSVETWKSERSSYEQYF
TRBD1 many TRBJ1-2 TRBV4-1 TGCGCCAGCAGCCAAGGGCCCACAGGGGATGGCTACACCTTC CASSQGPTGDGYTF
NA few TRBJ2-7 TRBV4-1 TGCGCCAGCAGCCAAAACAGGAGGGAGCAGTACTTC CASSQNRREQYF
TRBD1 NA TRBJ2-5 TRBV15 TGTGCCACCAGCAGAGATCTAGCAGGGGGCGAAACCCAGTACTTC CATSRDLAGGETQYF
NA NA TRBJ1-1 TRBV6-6 TGTGCCAGCAGTACGACAGAGAACACTGAAGCTTTCTTT CASSTTENTEAFF
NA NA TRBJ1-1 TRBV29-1 TGCAGCGTTCAGGTCTCGGGCACTGAAGCTTTCTTT CSVQVSGTEAFF
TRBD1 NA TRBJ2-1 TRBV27 TGTGCCAGCAGTTTATTACAGGGGGCGCTTAATGAGCAGTTCTTC CASSLLQGALNEQFF
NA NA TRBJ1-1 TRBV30 TGTGCCTGGGAGTGGGTGAACACTGAAGCTTTCTTT CAWEWVNTEAFF
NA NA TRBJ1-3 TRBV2 TGTGCCAGCAGCGACGGCAACTCTGGAAACACCATATATTTT CASSDGNSGNTIYF
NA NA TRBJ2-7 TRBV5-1 TGCGCCAGCAGCTACGGTGACGAGCAGTACTTC CASSYGDEQYF
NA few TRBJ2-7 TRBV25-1 TGTGCCACCCTTTGGGGCTACGAGCAGTACTTC CATLWGYEQYF
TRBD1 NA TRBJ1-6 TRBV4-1 TGCGCCAGCAGCCAACTGAAACGGGACAGATTTTCACCCCTCCACTTT CASSQLKRDRFSPLHF
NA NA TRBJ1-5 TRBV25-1 TGTGCCAGCAAGCCACCGGGGACCAGAATGAATCAGCCCCAGCATTTT CASKPPGTRMNQPQHF
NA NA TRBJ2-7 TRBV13 TGTGCCAGCAGCTCCATGGTAGACCACTACGAGCAGTACTTC CASSSMVDHYEQYF
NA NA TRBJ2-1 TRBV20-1 TGCAGTGCCCCCGCGGGTGAGCAGTTCTTC CSAPAGEQFF
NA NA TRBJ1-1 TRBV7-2 TGTGCCAGCAGCTTAGGGCAGGGTCCCACTGAAGCTTTCTTT CASSLGQGPTEAFF
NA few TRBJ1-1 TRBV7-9 TGTGCCAGCAGCCCCTTCGACGCTGAAGCTTTCTTT CASSPFDAEAFF
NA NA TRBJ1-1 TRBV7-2 TGTGCCAGCAGCCACCTGGCCCCGGTTGTCGGCACTGAAGCTTTCTTT CASSHLAPVVGTEAFF
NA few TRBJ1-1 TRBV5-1 TGCGCCAGTTCCATGGGACTCACTGAAGCTTTCTTT CASSMGLTEAFF
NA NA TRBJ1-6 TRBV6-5 TGTGCCAGCACCGTAATTGGGCCGTATAATTCACCCCTCCACTTT CASTVIGPYNSPLHF
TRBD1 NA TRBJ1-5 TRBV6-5 TGTGCCAGCAGTTCGACAGGGGCGGAAGGTCAGCCCCAGCATTTT CASSSTGAEGQPQHF
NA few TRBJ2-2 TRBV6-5 TGTGCCAGCAGTTGGGTGCCCGGGGAGCTGTTTTTT CASSWVPGELFF
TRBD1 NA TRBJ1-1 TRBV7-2 TGTGCCAGCAGCTCAGGGGGCGCGAACACTGAAGCTTTCTTT CASSSGGANTEAFF
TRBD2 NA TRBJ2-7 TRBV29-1 TGCAGCGTTGGGGAGGGCCCCTACGAGCAGTACTTC CSVGEGPYEQYF
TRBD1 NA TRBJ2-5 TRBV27 TGTGCCAGCAGTTTAAACAGGGGGAAGGAGACCCAGTACTTC CASSLNRGKETQYF
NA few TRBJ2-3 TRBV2 TGTGCCGTCGGCGACGGAACGCAGTATTTT CAVGDGTQYF
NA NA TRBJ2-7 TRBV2 TGTGCCAGCAGTGGAGGACAGACCTACGAGCAGTACTTC CASSGGQTYEQYF
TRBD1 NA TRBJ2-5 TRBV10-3 TGTGCCATCAGTGCCCCCAACCGGGACAGGGATTCGGATAGAGAGACCCAGTACTTC CAISAPNRDRDSDRETQYF
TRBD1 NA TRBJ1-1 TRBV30 TGTGCCTGGAGTGACAGGGGATGGGACACTGAAGCTTTCTTT CAWSDRGWDTEAFF
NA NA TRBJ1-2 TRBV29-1 TGCAGCGTTGAAGACACGAATGGCTACACCTTC CSVEDTNGYTF
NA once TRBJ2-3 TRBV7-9 TGTGCCAGCATCGAAGGGTTTACTAGCACAGATACGCAGTATTTT CASIEGFTSTDTQYF
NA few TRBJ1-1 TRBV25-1 TGTGCCAGCAGCCCGTCCACAGGGTCAGGTGAAGCTTTCTTT CASSPSTGSGEAFF
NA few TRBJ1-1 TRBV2 TGTGCCGGGGGCAGGGTGGGTAACACTGAAGCTTTCTTT CAGGRVGNTEAFF
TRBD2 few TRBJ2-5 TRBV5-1 TGCGCCAGCAGCTTGGAGGCGGGGGATCGAGAGACCCAGTACTTC CASSLEAGDRETQYF
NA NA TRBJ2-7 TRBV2 TGTGCCAGCAGACAACCGTCCTACGAGCAGTACTTC CASRQPSYEQYF
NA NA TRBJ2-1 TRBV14 TGTGCCAGCAGCCAACCGGGTACGAACAATGAGCAGTTCTTC CASSQPGTNNEQFF
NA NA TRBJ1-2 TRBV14 TGTGCCAGCAGCCAAGATCGGAGGGGCGCGGTTGGTGGCTACACCTTC CASSQDRRGAVGGYTF
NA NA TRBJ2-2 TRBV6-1 TGTGCCAGCTTTCCGGGAGCGAACACCGGGGAGCTGTTTTTT CASFPGANTGELFF
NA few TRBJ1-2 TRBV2 TGTGCCAGCTCAGGGGCGGAGACCTATGGCTACACCTTC CASSGAETYGYTF
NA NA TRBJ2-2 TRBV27 TGTGCCAGCAGTTTGGGTATGGCTGGGGGCGCGGTGTTTTTT CASSLGMAGGAVFF
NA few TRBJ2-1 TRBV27 TGTGCCAGCAGTTCCGCCAATGCGAACAATGAGCAGTTCTTC CASSSANANNEQFF
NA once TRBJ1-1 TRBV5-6 TGTGCCAGCAGCCGGAACAGGGCAGAAGCTTTCTTT CASSRNRAEAFF
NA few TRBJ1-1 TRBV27 TGTGCCAGCAGTTTGGTTGGGGGACTGTTGAACACTGAAGCTTTCTTT CASSLVGGLLNTEAFF